This TCR beta chain was identified in a study of graft-versus-host responses after intestinal transplantation. Trimming stripped 5 bases from V and 3 bases from J, with 8 bases between. Germline V gives CDR1 MNHEY, CDR2 SVGAGI. The CDR3 runs 12 residues. Study conclusions and caveats: Detected in recipient marrow were GvH clones, some of which were first observed in ileum or blood.

Clones were read by immunoSEQ multiplex PCR, and TCRdb kept only the in-frame ones, dropping some. Counted here are several thousand clones, roughly 25% occurring once; the ten biggest clones make up about 3.1%. At the end of the reaction, proliferating CFSE-low CD3+CD4+ and CD3+CD8+ responders were sorted. The TCR sequence derives from a human patient who was an organ donor for intestinal transplantation. The rearrangement joins TRBV6-5 to TRBJ2-7, with a possible D match to TRBD1 (5 bases). This specimen was alloreactive CD4+ T cells from a mixed lymphocyte reaction culture, taken before transplantation. Subset defined: CFSE-low proliferating T cells sorted from approximately 6-day pre-transplant mixed lymphocyte reaction (GvH or HvG direction). The CDR3 nucleotides read TGTGCCAGCAGTCCGGACATCTACGAGCAGTACTTC. It translates to CASSPDIYEQYF.